The T cell receptor beta chain described here comes from a study of cytomegalovirus exposure and HLA in healthy donors. Across the study: The approximately 120 million unique TCR beta sequences, from roughly 170 million T cells, were found by an earlier analysis. Study observations and caveats: Fewer N-insertions than the 666-donor mean were reportedly shown by an Asian-associated ancestry cluster in a later analysis.

CDR1 and CDR2 from the germline V gene are SEHNR and FQNEAQ (reference sequence). The V gene end was trimmed by 5 bases and the J gene end by 1 base; junction bases not matched to a gene: 9. The CDR3 consists of 16 residues. PCR amplification relied on 60 Vbeta primers (plus 13 Jbeta primers). The table came from immunoSEQ multiplex PCR; TCRdb's copy has only in-frame clones and leaves some out. The sample has some 70,000 clones. In the case of this clone: As yet, its antigen is unknown.

The V call is TRBV7-9, the J call TRBJ2-3; 7 bases line up with TRBD2. This TCR came from a middle-aged man in good health and CMV-seronegative. Sequenced sample: PBMCs. CDR3 sequence (DNA): TGTGCCAGCAGCCTACACGAGCGGGGCCGCACAGATACGCAGTATTTT. Translated: CASSLHERGRTDTQYF.